The 11 T cell receptor beta chains reported below all come from one sample, sequenced in a study of blood T cells in healthy people across ages (dated by TCRdb to between 2014 and 2017). The library was obtained by 5' RACE. The run used an Illumina HiSeq 2500. A second roughly 6 to 12 cycle PCR used a sample-barcoded 5' primer and a J-beta primer mix. TCRdb reanalyzed the raw reads on its own, using fastp at Q25 for trimming and MiXCR for clone calling, and kept in-frame beta chains. For every CDR3 protein sequence, its rows merge into one entry that carries the most common genes and DNA. Across this sample there are over 500,000 distinct CDR3 sequences, with 52% seen only once. About 14% of the sample is in the top ten clones. Sequenced input: blood. Receptors originate from a woman at least 80 years old in good health.

This chain links TRBV7-2 with TRBJ2-1, with 8 positions matching TRBD2. Germline CDR1 SGHTA, CDR2 FQGNSA. This CDR3 is built from 16 residues. The V segment lost 1 base and the J segment 0 bases; nucleotides outside the gene matches: 2. The CDR3 protein is CASSLVGGASYNEQFF. DNA of the CDR3: TGTGCCAGCAGCTTAGTCGGGGGGGCCTCCTACAATGAGCAGTTCTTC.

This clonotype has a count of ten or more. V is TRBV11-2 and J is TRBJ1-2; D gene uncertain. CDR3 length equals 14 residues. V dropped 2 bases and J dropped 3 bases, with 10 bases sitting between them. Germline V gene data show CDR1 as SGHAT and CDR2 as FQNNGV. The chain's CDR3 is CASSLQAVDYGYTF. The CDR3 region has the DNA TGTGCCAGCAGCTTACAGGCGGTGGACTATGGCTACACCTTC.

In this sample, this clonotype turned up once. The chain is built from TRBV20-1 and TRBJ1-5; D perhaps matches TRBD1 (5 bases). Trimming left V 4 bases short and J 2 bases short, with 15 bases between. Germline values: CDR1 DFQATT, CDR2 SNEGSKA (reference sequence). The CDR3 is 15 amino acids. Here the CDR3 DNA reads TGCAGTGCTACGAGACAGAATTTCCGCAATCAGCCCCAGCATTTT. This codes for CSATRQNFRNQPQHF.

The rearrangement links TRBV4-1 to TRBJ1-1; D gene uncertain. Between the trimmed V and J ends, which lost 4 bases and 1 base, there was a span of 13 bases. Germline values: CDR1 MGHRA, CDR2 YSYEKL. The CDR3 extends over 15 amino acids. CDR3 in DNA: TGCGCCAGCAGCCCCTGGGTCAGCGGGAACACTGAAGCTTTCTTT. Translation gives CASSPWVSGNTEAFF.

This clonotype showed up just once. This chain joins TRBV9 and TRBJ2-7; tentatively, D is TRBD2 (6 bases). The CDR3 runs to 17 residues. V lost 3 bases and J 5 bases, leaving 24 bases between the germline ends. Germline V gene sequence: CDR1 SGDLS, CDR2 YYNGEE. CDR3 DNA sequence: TGTGCCAGCAGCGGGAGGGATACTGCAATCAAGGGCGACGAGCAGTACTTC. Translation: CASSGRDTAIKGDEQYF.

The genes are TRBV5-1 and TRBJ2-7; TRBD1 agrees at 7 bases. The V segment lost 4 bases and the J segment 6 bases; nucleotides outside the gene matches: 7. This CDR3 has 13 amino acids. Germline CDR1 and CDR2: SGHRS and YFSETQ. The CDR3 loop reads CASSTTGDGEQYF. Written as DNA, the CDR3 is TGCGCCAGCAGCACAACAGGGGATGGCGAGCAGTACTTC.

In its sample, this clonotype was seen a few times. The DNA of the CDR3 is TGCAGTGCTAGGGGGCTAGACGCAGGAATGAACACTGAAGCTTTCTTT. Its protein is CSARGLDAGMNTEAFF. The chain uses TRBV20-1 and TRBJ1-1; TRBD1 is a possible D gene (5 bases). Trimming removed 3 bases at V and 0 bases at J, with 17 bases between. The CDR3 is 16 residues long. Germline CDR1 DFQATT, CDR2 SNEGSKA (reference sequence).

The CDR3: CASSSLRDNTGELFF. CDR3 bases: TGCGCCAGCAGCTCGCTCCGGGATAACACCGGGGAGCTGTTTTTT. J is TRBJ2-2 and V is TRBV5-1, with D possibly TRBD2 on 5 matching bases. The V gene lost 3 bases and the J gene lost 2 bases, with 11 bases spanning the gap. Germline CDR1 and CDR2: SGHRS and YFSETQ. The CDR3 contains 15 residues.

The chain carries TRBV6-2 or TRBV6-3 and TRBJ2-2, with 9 bases aligning to TRBD1. Trimming at V came to 2 bases and at J to 0 bases, leaving 1 base not matched to a gene. The CDR3 is 16 residues long. CDR1 and CDR2 (germline): MNHEY, SVGEGT. The CDR3 spells CASSYGQGSNTGELFF. CDR3 bases: TGTGCCAGCAGTTACGGACAGGGGTCGAACACCGGGGAGCTGTTTTTT.

There are a few counts of this clonotype. One junction end does not reproduce the germline sequence, and a read error may be involved. This rearrangement joins TRBV20-1 to TRBJ2-3; D perhaps matches TRBD2 (6 bases). There are 14 residues in the CDR3. Germline V gene sequence: CDR1 DFQATT, CDR2 SNEGSKA (reference sequence). The chain's CDR3 is CSVPSAFNTDAQYF. CDR3 bases: TGCAGTGTTCCTAGCGCTTTTAACACAGATGCGCAGTATTTT.

A few counts support this clonotype. V and J are TRBV10-3 and TRBJ2-3; D is ambiguous. Germline loops: CDR1 ENHRY, CDR2 SYGVKD. The CDR3 extends over 14 amino acids. Trimming cost V 6 bases and J 7 bases, with 17 bases left between them. The CDR3 sequence: CAISGPSSTNTQYF. In DNA, the CDR3 is TGTGCCATCAGCGGACCCAGCTCCACCAATACGCAGTATTTT.